A selection of T cell receptor beta chains follows, all from one sample in a study of response to subunit inactivated influenza vaccine. MiXCR, applied by TCRdb to the RT-PCR reads, yields one record per CDR3 protein. The data contain 600,000 to 700,000 distinct CDR3 sequences, roughly 15% of them singletons. Source: PBMCs from blood, taken around 15 days before vaccination. The receptors derive from a man aged 50 to 60 who received an inactivated influenza vaccine. The CDR3 runs from the conserved cysteine through the conserved F or W. D genes are given only for firm matches. Size is omitted from some rows. Given values are once, few, many or a class for expanded clones.

TRBJ2-7 | TRBV27 | TRBD1 | . | TGTGCCAGCAGTTTAACAGGGGCGACCTACGAGCAGTACTTC | CASSLTGATYEQYF
TRBJ2-5 | TRBV20-1 | TRBD2 | few | TGCAGTGCTAGAGATCGACTAGCGGGGGTGAGGGAGACCCAGTACTTC | CSARDRLAGVRETQYF
TRBJ2-3 | TRBV5-1 | . | . | TGCGCCAGCAGCCCCCCGAAAGATACGCAGTATTTT | CASSPPKDTQYF
TRBJ2-7 | TRBV3-1 | TRBD1 | . | TGTGCCAGCAGCCCTGGATCAGGGGGCGGCGAGCAGTACTTC | CASSPGSGGGEQYF
TRBJ2-3 | TRBV5-1 | . | . | TGCGCCAGCAGCTTTTTTACTTCCCAAGGTGCAGATACGCAGTATTTT | CASSFFTSQGADTQYF
TRBJ1-2 | TRBV10-3 | . | few | TGTGCCATCAGCCCAGAGGACTATGGCTACACCTTC | CAISPEDYGYTF
TRBJ1-5 | TRBV6-2/TRBV6-3 | . | . | TGTGCCAGCAGCCGAACCCAGGGTCTCAATCAGCCCCAGCATTTT | CASSRTQGLNQPQHF
TRBJ2-7 | TRBV28 | TRBD2 | few | TGTGCCAGCAAGATGCTAGCGGGAGGGTTATACGAGCAGTACTTC | CASKMLAGGLYEQYF
TRBJ2-3 | TRBV4-1 | . | . | TGCGCCAGCAGCCGAGGGGGGACTACCGCCTCGGATACGCAGTATTTT | CASSRGGTTASDTQYF
TRBJ2-7 | TRBV20-1 | TRBD1 | few | TGCAGTGCTATGGGACAGTACTACGAGCAGTACTTC | CSAMGQYYEQYF
TRBJ2-5 | TRBV5-5 | . | few | TGTGCCAGCAGGTTGACAGGAGTCCAAGAGACCCAGTACTTC | CASRLTGVQETQYF
TRBJ2-1 | TRBV20-1 | . | . | TGCAGTGCTAGACGCCGCCGGGACCCTCTCCCGGTGCAGTTCTTC | CSARRRRDPLPVQFF
TRBJ1-1 | TRBV10-3 | TRBD1 | many | TGTGCCATCAGTAGAGGATCGGGACAGGGATTGAACACTGAAGCTTTCTTT | CAISRGSGQGLNTEAFF
TRBJ2-7 | TRBV4-1 | TRBD1 | many | TGCGCCAGCAGCGACCGGGACAGCAACTACGAGCAGTACTTC | CASSDRDSNYEQYF
TRBJ2-2 | TRBV6-2/TRBV6-3 | TRBD1 | . | TGTGCCAGCAGTTACCCAGGACAGGGGGCGCGGAGCGGGGAGCTGTTTTTT | CASSYPGQGARSGELFF
TRBJ2-2 | TRBV4-1 | TRBD2 | . | TGCGCCAGCAGCCAAGCTAGCGGTGGGGGGTGGACCGGGGAGCTGTTTTTT | CASSQASGGGWTGELFF
TRBJ1-2 | TRBV4-1 | . | . | TGCGCCAGCAGCCAAGATGGACCCTATGGCTACACCTTC | CASSQDGPYGYTF
TRBJ1-5 | TRBV7-2 | . | . | TGTGCCAGCAGCCGGAGGGAGGGGCCCCAGCATTTT | CASSRREGPQHF
TRBJ1-2 | TRBV6-1 | TRBD1 | . | TGTGCCAGCAGTGACAGGGGGCTCGGCTATGGCTACACCTTC | CASSDRGLGYGYTF
TRBJ1-5 | TRBV29-1 | TRBD1 | few | TGCAGCGTCCAGGGGGCGCTTGGCCAGCCCCAGCATTTT | CSVQGALGQPQHF
TRBJ1-4 | TRBV20-1 | . | many | TGCAGTGCTAGAGTTGCAGGGATGAACTATGCAACTAATGAAAAACTGTTTTTT | CSARVAGMNYATNEKLFF
TRBJ2-1 | TRBV7-9 | . | . | TGTGCCAGCAGCCCTAATGTAATTCGAGGACTAAGGAATGAGCAGTTCTTC | CASSPNVIRGLRNEQFF
TRBJ2-1 | TRBV5-1 | TRBD1 | few | TGCGCCAGCAGTCCTGGACAGGGAAGACCCAATGAGCAGTTCTTC | CASSPGQGRPNEQFF
TRBJ2-7 | TRBV12-3/TRBV12-4 | . | few | TGTGCCAGCACACCCTGGGCGAAAACCCCCCTACGGCAGTACTTC | CASTPWAKTPLRQYF
TRBJ1-2 | TRBV12-3/TRBV12-4 | TRBD1 | many | TGTGCCAGTCGCCCTGAAGGGGACAGCTATGGCTACACCTTC | CASRPEGDSYGYTF
TRBJ2-2 | TRBV7-9 | . | . | TGTGCCAGCAGCTTAGTCGGTTCGGGGGACCACGCCGGGGAGCTGTTTTTT | CASSLVGSGDHAGELFF
TRBJ2-7 | TRBV4-2 | . | many | TGTGCCAGCAGCCATGAGATAGCCTACCACGAGCAGTACTTC | CASSHEIAYHEQYF
TRBJ2-3 | TRBV24-1 | TRBD1 | . | TGTGCCACCAGTGACTCGGGACAGGTCCTGAATACGCAGTATTTT | CATSDSGQVLNTQYF
TRBJ1-4 | TRBV12-3/TRBV12-4 | . | . | TGTGCCAGCAGTTTAGCGCAGGGCGGGGATGAAAAACTGTTTTTT | CASSLAQGGDEKLFF
TRBJ2-1 | TRBV19 | . | few | TGTGCCAGTAACGATTTCAATGAGCAGTTCTTC | CASNDFNEQFF
TRBJ2-3 | TRBV5-1 | . | few | TGCGCCAGCAGCTTGCCGACAGGACCCACAGATACGCAGTATTTT | CASSLPTGPTDTQYF
TRBJ2-5 | TRBV12-3/TRBV12-4 | TRBD2 | few | TGTGCCAGCAGTTTTTGGCCAGCGGGATTATACTTC | CASSFWPAGLYF
TRBJ2-3 | TRBV12-3/TRBV12-4 | TRBD2 | . | TGTGCCAGCAGTTTAGGCGGGACTAGGTCAGATACGCAGTATTTT | CASSLGGTRSDTQYF
TRBJ2-5 | TRBV4-3 | . | few | TGCGCCAGCAGCCAAGACGCCAGCCCCAGGGGAGAGACCCAGTACTTC | CASSQDASPRGETQYF
TRBJ2-7 | TRBV28 | . | few | TGTGCCAGCAGTTTATATGCAGGGTCCGAGCAGTACTTC | CASSLYAGSEQYF
TRBJ2-5 | TRBV9 | TRBD1 | . | TGTGCCAGCAGCCCCCCCGGGACAGGGGTGGAGACCCAGTACTTC | CASSPPGTGVETQYF
TRBJ2-2 | TRBV6-2/TRBV6-3 | TRBD2 | . | TGTGCCAGCAGACTACTAGCGGGAGGAAGCACCGGGGAGCTGTTTTTT | CASRLLAGGSTGELFF